This TCR beta chain was captured by sequencing in a study of T cell responses to AZD1222 COVID-19 vaccine. Study-wide points: Unmutated variant regions are reportedly targeted by nearly half of spike-specific TCRs. Just five to seven AZD1222 recipients tested seropositive at baseline. Spike-wide vaccine-associated CD4 TCRs dominated at 160-218 and 743-854. The donors showed a predominance of white British ancestry and of females, with possible underestimation of clonal diversity.

As concerns this clone: Its antigen is still unknown.

TCRdb's table, derived via immunoSEQ multiplex PCR, lists solely in-frame clones and lacks some. The table lists roughly 100,000 clones, around 90% of them singletons. The receptor comes from an adult in good health. The material sequenced was peripheral blood, taken on day 0 of AZD1222 vaccination.

In DNA, the CDR3 is TGTGCCAGCAGCTTAGGGACCAGGGACCGCAATCAGCCCCAGCATTTT. Translated: CASSLGTRDRNQPQHF. V gene TRBV7-8 combines with J gene TRBJ1-5, with D maybe TRBD1 (5 bases). Trimming left V 1 base short and J 2 bases short, with 12 bases between. The CDR3 spans 16 residues. Per germline, CDR1 SGHVS and CDR2 FQNEAQ.